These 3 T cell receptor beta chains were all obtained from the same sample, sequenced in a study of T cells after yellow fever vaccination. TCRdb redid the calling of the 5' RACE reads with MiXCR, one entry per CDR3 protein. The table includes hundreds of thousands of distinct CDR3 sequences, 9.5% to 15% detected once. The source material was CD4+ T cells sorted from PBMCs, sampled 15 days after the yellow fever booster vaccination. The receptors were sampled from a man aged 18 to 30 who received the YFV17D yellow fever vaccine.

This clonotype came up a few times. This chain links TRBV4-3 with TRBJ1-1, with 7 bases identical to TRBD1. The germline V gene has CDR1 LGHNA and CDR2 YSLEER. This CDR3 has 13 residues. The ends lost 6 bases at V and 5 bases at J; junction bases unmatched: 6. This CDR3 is CASSMTGRTEAFF. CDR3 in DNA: TGCGCCAGCAGTATGACAGGGCGGACTGAAGCTTTCTTT.

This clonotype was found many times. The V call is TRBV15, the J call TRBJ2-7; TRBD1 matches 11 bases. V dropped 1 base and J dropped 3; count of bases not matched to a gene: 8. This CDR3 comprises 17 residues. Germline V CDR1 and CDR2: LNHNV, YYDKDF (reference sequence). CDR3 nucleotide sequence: TGTGCCACCAGCAGAGCCCTTACTGGGACAGGGGGCTACGAGCAGTACTTC. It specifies CATSRALTGTGGYEQYF.

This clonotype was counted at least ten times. This chain's CDR3 is CASSQMSGAGETQYF. As DNA, the CDR3 is TGCGCCAGCAGCCAAATGTCCGGGGCTGGAGAGACCCAGTACTTC. The chain recombines TRBV4-3 with TRBJ2-5; possibly TRBD1 or TRBD2 for D (5 bases each). The CDR3 sequence is 15 residues long. Germline-derived CDR1 and CDR2 are LGHNA and YSLEER. V was cut by 2 bases and J by 4 bases, with 14 bases left in between.